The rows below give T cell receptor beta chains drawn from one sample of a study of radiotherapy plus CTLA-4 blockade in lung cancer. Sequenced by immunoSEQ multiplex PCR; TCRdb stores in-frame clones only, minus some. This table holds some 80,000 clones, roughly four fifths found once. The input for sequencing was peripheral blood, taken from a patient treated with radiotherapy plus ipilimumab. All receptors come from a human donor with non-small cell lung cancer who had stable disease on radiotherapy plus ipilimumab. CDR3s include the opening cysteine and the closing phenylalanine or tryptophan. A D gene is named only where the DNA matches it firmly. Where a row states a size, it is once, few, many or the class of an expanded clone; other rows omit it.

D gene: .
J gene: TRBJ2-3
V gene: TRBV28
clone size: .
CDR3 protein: CASSLSGDTQYF
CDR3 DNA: TGTGCCAGCAGTTTATCAGGAGATACGCAGTATTTT

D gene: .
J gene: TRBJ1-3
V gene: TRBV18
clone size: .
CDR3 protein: CASSPTQGSTGNTIYF
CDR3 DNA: TGTGCCAGCTCACCAACACAGGGCTCTACTGGAAACACCATATATTTT

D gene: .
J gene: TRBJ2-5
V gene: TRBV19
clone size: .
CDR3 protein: CASSILGAETQYF
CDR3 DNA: TGTGCCAGTAGTATCCTAGGAGCGGAGACCCAGTACTTC

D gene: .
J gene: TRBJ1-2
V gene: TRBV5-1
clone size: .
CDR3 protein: CASSLDTDYGYTF
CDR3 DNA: TGCGCCAGCAGCTTGGACACAGACTATGGCTACACCTTC

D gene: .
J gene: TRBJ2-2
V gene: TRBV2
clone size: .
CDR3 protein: CAGKTNTGELFF
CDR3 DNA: TGTGCCGGGAAGACTAACACCGGGGAGCTGTTTTTT

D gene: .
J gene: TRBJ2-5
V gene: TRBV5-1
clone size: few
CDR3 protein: CASSDGSTGTYQETQYF
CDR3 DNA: TGCGCCAGCAGCGATGGGTCGACGGGGACCTACCAAGAGACCCAGTACTTC

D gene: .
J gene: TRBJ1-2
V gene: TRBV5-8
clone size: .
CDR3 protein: CASSVQGGPYGYTF
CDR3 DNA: TGTGCCAGCAGCGTTCAAGGTGGGCCCTATGGCTACACCTTC

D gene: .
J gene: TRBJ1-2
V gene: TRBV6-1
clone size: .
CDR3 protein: CASSEFSYTF
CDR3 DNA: TGTGCCAGCAGTGAATTCAGCTACACCTTC

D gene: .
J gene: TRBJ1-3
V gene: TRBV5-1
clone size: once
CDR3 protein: CASRVSGTRGNTIYF
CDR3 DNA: TGCGCCAGCAGGGTATCCGGGACAAGGGGAAACACCATATATTTT

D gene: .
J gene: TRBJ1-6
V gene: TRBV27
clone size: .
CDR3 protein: CASSERGLSPLHF
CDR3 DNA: TGTGCCAGCAGTGAAAGGGGGTTGTCACCCCTCCACTTT

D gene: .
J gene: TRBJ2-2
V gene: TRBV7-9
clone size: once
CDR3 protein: CASSLGYTGELFF
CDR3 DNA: TGTGCCAGCAGCTTAGGCTACACCGGGGAGCTGTTTTTT

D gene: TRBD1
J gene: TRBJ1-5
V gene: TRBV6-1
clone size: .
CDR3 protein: CATWDRDGQPQHF
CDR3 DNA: TGTGCCACCTGGGACAGGGATGGTCAGCCCCAGCATTTT

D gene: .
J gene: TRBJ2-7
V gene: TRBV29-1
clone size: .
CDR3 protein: CSARKTGNSYEQYF
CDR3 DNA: TGCAGCGCGCGTAAAACAGGGAACTCCTACGAGCAGTACTTC

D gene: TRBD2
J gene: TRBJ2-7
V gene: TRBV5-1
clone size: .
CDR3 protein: CASSTLAGTFYEQYF
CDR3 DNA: TGCGCCAGCAGCACTCTAGCGGGGACTTTCTACGAGCAGTACTTC

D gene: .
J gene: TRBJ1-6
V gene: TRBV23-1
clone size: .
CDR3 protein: CASSQRGRNSPLHF
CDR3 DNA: TGCGCCAGCAGCCAACGGGGGCGGAATTCACCCCTCCACTTT

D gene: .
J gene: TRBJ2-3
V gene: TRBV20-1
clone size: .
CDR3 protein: CSAREGTPQYF
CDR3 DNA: TGCAGTGCTAGAGAGGGGACCCCGCAGTATTTT

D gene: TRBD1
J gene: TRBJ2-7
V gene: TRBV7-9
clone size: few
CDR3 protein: CASSLGQAFEQYF
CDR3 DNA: TGTGCCAGCAGCCTGGGACAGGCGTTCGAGCAGTACTTC

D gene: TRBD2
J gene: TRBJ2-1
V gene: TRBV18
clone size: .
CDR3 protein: CASSVSGRASNEQFF
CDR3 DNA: TGTGCCAGCTCAGTTAGCGGGAGGGCCTCCAATGAGCAGTTCTTC